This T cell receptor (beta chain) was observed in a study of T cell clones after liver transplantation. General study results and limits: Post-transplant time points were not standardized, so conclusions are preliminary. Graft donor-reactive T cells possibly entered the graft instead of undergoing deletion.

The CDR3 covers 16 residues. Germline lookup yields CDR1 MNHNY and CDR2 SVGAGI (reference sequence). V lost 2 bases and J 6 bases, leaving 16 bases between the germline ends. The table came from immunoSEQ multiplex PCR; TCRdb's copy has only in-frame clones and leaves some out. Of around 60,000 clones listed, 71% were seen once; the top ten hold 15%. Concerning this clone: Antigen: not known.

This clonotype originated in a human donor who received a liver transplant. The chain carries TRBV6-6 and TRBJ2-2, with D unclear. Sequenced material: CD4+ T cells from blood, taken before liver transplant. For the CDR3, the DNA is TGTGCCAGCAGTTACGAAACCGTAGTCGTCGCCGGGGAGCTGTTTTTT. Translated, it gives CASSYETVVVAGELFF.